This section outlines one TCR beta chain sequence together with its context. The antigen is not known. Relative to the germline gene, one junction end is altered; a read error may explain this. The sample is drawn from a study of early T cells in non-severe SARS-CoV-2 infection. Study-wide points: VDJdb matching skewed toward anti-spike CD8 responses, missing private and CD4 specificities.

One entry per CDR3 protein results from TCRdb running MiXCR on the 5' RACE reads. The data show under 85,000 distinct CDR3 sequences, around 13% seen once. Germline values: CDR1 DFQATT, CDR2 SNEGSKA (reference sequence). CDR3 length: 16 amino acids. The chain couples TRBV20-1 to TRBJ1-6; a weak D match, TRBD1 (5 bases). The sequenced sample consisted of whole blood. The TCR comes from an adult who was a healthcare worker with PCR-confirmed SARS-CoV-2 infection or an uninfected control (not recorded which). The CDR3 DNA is TGCAGTGCTCCCACCATAGGGACTGGGAATTATGGACCCCTCCATTTT. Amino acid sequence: CSAPTIGTGNYGPLHF.